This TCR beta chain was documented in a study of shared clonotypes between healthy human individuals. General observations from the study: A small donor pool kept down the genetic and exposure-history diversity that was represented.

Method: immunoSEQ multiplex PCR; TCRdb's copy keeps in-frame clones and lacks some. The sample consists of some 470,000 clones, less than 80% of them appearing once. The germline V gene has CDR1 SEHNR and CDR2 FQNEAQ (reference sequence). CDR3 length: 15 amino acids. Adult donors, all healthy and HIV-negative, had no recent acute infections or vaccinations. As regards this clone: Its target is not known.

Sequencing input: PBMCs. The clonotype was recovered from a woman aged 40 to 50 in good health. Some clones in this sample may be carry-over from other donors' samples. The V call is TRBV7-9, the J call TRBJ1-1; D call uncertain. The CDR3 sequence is CALTSPLGDNTEAFF. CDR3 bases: TGTGCACTAACATCTCCCCTGGGAGACAACACTGAAGCTTTCTTT.